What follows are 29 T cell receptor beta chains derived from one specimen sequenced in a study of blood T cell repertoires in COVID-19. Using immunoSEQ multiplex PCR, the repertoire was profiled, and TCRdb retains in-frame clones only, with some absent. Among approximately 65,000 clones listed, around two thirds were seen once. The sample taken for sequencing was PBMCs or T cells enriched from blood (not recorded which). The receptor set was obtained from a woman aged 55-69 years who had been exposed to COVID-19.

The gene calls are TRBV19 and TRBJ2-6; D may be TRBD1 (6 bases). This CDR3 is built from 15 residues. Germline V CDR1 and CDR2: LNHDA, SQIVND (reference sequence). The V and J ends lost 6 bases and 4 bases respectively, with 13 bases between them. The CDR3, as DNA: TGTGCCAGTAGGATTACAGGGTACGGGGCCAACGTCCTGACTTTC. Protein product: CASRITGYGANVLTF.

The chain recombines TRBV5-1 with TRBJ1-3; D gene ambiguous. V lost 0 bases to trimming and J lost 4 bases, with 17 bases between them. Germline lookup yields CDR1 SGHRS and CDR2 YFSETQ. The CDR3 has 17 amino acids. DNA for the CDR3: TGCGCCAGCAGCTTGGTCCCATTAACAGTTCCCGGAAACACCATATATTTT. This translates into CASSLVPLTVPGNTIYF.

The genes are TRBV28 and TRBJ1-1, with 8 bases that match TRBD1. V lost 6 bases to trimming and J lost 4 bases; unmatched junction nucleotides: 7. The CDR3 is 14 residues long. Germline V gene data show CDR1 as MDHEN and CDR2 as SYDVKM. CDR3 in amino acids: CASRRTGIGTEAFF. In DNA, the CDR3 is TGTGCCAGCAGGAGGACAGGGATCGGCACTGAAGCTTTCTTT.

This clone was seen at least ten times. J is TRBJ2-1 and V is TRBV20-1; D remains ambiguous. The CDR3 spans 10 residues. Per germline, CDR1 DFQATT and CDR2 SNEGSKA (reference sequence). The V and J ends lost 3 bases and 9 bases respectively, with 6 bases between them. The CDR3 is CSASSLEQFF. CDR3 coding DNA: TGCAGTGCTAGTTCTCTTGAGCAGTTCTTC.

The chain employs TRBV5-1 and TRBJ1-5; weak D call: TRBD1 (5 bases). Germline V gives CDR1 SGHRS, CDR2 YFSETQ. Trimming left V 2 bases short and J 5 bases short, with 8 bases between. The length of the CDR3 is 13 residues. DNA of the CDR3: TGCGCCAGCAGCTTTGGAGGGGATCAGCCCCAGCATTTT. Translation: CASSFGGDQPQHF.

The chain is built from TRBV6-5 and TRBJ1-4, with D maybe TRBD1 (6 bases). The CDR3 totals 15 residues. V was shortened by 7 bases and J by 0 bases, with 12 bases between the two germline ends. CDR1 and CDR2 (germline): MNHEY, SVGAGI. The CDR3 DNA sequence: TGTGCCAGCAAGGGGACATCCGCAACTAATGAAAAACTGTTTTTT. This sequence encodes CASKGTSATNEKLFF.

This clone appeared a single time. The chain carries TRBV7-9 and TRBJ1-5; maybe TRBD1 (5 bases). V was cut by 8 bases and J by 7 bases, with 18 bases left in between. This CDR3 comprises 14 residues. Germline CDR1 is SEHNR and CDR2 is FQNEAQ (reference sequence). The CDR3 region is CASANPGGEQPQHF. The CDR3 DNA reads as TGTGCCAGCGCCAACCCGGGGGGGGAACAGCCCCAGCATTTT.

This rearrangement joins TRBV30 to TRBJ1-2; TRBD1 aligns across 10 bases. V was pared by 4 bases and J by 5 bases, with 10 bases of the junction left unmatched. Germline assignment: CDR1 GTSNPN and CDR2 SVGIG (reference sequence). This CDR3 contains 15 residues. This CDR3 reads CAWTPGQGKGYGYTF. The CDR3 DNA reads TGTGCCTGGACACCGGGACAGGGGAAAGGATATGGCTACACCTTC.

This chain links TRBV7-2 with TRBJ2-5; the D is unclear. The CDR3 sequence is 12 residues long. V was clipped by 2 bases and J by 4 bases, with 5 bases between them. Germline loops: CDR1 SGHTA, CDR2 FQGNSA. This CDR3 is CASSLFGETQYF. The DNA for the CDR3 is TGTGCCAGCAGCTTATTCGGAGAGACCCAGTACTTC.

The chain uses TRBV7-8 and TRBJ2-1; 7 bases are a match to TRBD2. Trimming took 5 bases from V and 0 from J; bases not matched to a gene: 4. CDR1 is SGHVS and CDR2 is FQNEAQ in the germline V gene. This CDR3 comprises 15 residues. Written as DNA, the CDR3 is TGTGCCAGCAGCCCACGCGGGAGCTCCTACAATGAGCAGTTCTTC. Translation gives CASSPRGSSYNEQFF.

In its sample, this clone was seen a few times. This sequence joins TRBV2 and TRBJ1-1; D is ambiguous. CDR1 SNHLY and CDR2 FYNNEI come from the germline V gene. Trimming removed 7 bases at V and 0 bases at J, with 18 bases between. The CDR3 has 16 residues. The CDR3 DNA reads TGTGCCAGCACGTTAAGCGGGATCCCCATGAACACTGAAGCTTTCTTT. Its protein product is CASTLSGIPMNTEAFF.

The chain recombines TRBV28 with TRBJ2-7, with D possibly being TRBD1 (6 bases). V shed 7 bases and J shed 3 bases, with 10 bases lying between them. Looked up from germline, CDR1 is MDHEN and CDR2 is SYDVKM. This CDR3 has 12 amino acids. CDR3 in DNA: TGTGCCAGCAAGGGGGATCACTACGAGCAGTACTTC. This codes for CASKGDHYEQYF.

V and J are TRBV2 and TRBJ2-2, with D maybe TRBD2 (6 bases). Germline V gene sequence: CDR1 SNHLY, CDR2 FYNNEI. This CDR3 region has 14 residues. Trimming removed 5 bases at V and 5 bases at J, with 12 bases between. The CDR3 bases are TGTGCCAGCAGTCCTCGGGAGAAGACCGGGGAGCTGTTTTTT. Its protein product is CASSPREKTGELFF.

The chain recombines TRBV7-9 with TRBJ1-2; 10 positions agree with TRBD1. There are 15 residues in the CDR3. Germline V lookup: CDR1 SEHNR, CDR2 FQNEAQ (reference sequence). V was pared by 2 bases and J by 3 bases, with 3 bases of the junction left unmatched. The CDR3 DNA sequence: TGTGCCAGCAGCTTACGGACAGGGGGTCACTATGGCTACACCTTC. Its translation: CASSLRTGGHYGYTF.

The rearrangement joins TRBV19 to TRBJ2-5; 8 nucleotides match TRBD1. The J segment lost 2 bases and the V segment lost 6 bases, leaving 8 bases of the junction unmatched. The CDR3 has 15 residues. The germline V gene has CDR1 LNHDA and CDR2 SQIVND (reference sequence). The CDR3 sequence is CASSPGQGLQETQYF. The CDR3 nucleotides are TGTGCCAGTAGCCCCGGACAGGGATTACAAGAGACCCAGTACTTC.

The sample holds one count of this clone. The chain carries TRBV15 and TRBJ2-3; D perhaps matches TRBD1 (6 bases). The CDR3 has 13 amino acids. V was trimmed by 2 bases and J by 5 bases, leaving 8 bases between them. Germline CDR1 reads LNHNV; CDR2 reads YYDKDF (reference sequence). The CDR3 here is CATSRPQGDTQYF. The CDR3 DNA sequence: TGTGCCACCAGCAGACCACAGGGAGATACGCAGTATTTT.

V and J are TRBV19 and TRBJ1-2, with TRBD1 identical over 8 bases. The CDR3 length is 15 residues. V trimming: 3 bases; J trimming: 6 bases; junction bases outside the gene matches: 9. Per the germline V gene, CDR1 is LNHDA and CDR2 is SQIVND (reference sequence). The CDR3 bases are TGTGCCAGTAGTATCGCGCATCGGACAGGGCATGGCTACACCTTC. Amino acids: CASSIAHRTGHGYTF.

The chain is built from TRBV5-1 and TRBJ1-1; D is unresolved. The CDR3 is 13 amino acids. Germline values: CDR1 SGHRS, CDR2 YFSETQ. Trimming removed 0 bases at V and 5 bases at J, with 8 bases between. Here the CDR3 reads CASSLVSGTEAFF. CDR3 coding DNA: TGCGCCAGCAGCTTGGTATCAGGAACTGAAGCTTTCTTT.

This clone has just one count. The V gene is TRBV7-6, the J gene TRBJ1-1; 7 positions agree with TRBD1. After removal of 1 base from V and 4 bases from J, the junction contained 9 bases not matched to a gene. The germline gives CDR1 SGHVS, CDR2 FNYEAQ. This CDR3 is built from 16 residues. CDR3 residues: CASSLGTGPLGTEAFF. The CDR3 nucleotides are TGTGCCAGCAGCTTAGGGACAGGACCTTTGGGCACTGAAGCTTTCTTT.

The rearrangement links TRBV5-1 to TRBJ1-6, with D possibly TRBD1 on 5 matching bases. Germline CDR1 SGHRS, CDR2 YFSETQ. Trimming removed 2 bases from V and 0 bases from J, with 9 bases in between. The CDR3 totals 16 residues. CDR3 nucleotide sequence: TGCGCCAGCAGCTTAATCGACAGCTCCTATAATTCACCCCTCCACTTT. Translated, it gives CASSLIDSSYNSPLHF.

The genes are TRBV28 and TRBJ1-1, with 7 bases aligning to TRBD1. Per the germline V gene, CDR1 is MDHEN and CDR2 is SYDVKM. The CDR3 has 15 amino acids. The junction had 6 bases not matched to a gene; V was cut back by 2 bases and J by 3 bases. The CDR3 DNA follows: TGTGCCAGCAGTTTAAGGGGACAGAGAGACACTGAAGCTTTCTTT. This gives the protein CASSLRGQRDTEAFF.

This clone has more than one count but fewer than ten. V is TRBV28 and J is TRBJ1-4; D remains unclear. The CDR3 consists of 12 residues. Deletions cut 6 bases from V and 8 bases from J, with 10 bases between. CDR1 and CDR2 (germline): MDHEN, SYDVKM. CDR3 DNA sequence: TGTGCCAGCAGCGAGGTGCGCGAAAAACTGTTTTTT. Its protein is CASSEVREKLFF.

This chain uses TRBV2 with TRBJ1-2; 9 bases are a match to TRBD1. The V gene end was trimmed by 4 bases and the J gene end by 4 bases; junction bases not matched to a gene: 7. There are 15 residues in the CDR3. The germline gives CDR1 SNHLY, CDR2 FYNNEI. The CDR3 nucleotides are TGTGCCAGCAGTGCCTTGCGACAGGGGGGCTATGGCTACACCTTC. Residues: CASSALRQGGYGYTF. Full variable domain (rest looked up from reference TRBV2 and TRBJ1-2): EPEVTQTPSHQVTQMGQEVILRCVPISNHLYFYWYRQILGQKVEFLVSFYNNEISEKSEIFDDQFSVERPDGSNFTLKIRSTKLEDSAMYFCASSALRQGGYGYTFGSGTRLTVV.

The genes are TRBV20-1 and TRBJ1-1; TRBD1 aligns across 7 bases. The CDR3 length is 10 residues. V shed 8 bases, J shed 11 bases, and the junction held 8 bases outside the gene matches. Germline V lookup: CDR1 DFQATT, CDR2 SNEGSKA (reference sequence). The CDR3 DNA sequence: TGCAGTCCCCCGACAGGGCAGGCTTTCTTT. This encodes CSPPTGQAFF.

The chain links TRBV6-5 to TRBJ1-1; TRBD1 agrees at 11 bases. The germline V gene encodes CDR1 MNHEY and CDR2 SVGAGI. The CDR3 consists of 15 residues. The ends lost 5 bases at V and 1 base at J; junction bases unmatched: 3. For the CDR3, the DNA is TGTGCCAGCAGTAGGGACAGGGGGGGGAACACTGAAGCTTTCTTT. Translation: CASSRDRGGNTEAFF.

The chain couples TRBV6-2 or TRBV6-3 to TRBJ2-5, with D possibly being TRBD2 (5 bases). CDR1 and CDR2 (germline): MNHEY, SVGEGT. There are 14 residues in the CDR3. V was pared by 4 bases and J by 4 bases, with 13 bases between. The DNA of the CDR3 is TGTGCCAGCAGTTCCCAACTAGTCCCAGAGACCCAGTACTTC. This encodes CASSSQLVPETQYF.

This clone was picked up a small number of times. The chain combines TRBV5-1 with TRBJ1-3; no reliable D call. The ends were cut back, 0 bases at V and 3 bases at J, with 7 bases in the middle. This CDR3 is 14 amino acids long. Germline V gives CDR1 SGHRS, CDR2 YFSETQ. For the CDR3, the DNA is TGCGCCAGCAGCTTGGCGGGGTATGGAAACACCATATATTTT. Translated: CASSLAGYGNTIYF.

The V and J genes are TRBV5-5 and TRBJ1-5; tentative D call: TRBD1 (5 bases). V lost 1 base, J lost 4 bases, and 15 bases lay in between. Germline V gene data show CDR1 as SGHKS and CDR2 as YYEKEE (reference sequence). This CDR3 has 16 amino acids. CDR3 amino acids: CASSLLPRQSNQPQHF. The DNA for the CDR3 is TGTGCCAGCAGCTTGCTTCCGAGACAGAGTAATCAGCCCCAGCATTTT.

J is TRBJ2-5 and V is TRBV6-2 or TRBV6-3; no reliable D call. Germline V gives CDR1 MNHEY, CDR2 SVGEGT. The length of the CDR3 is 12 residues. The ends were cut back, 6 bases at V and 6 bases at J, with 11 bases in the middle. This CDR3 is CASSRTEKTQYF. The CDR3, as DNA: TGTGCCAGCAGCCGAACGGAGAAGACCCAGTACTTC.